This T cell receptor beta chain was observed in a study of CD8+ T cells in alopecia areata. Overall study: It was oral tofacitinib, at 5 to 10 mg twice daily, that treated patients received. Tofacitinib lasted 6 to 18 months, then 6 months off drug. Study-level results: Lesional scalp, especially alopecia totalis/universalis, showed higher clonality than normal scalp.

As the sequencing template, cDNA was produced by extracting RNA and reverse transcribing it. Clones were read by immunoSEQ multiplex PCR, and TCRdb kept only the in-frame ones, dropping some. The repertoire has some 210,000 clones, roughly 57% of them found once; the top ten carry more than 0.4%. Note on this clone: As yet, its antigen is unknown.

Germline values: CDR1 SEHNR, CDR2 FQNEAQ (reference sequence). The CDR3 is 12 residues long. Between the trimmed V and J ends, which lost 7 bases and 3 bases, there was a span of 6 bases. The sequence was collected from a human donor with alopecia areata. Sequenced material: CD4+ T cells sorted from blood, taken at week 0. The chain uses TRBV7-9 and TRBJ2-2; D ambiguous. CDR3 DNA: TGTGCCAGCACCCCAGACACCGGGGAGCTGTTTTTT. It codes for CASTPDTGELFF.